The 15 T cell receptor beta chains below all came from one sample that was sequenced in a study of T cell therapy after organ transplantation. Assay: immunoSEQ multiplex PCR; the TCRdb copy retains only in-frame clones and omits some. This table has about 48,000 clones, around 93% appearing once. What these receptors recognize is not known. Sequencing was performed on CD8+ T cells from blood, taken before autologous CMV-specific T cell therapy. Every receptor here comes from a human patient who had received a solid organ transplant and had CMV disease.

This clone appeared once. The CDR3 nucleotides read TGTGCCAGCAGTGATCTAGGATTCTACAATGAGCAGTTCTTC. It encodes CASSDLGFYNEQFF. The chain uses TRBV2 and TRBJ2-1, with no clear D. V was trimmed by 3 bases and J by 3 bases, leaving 9 bases between them. Germline CDR1 and CDR2: SNHLY and FYNNEI. This CDR3 has 14 residues.

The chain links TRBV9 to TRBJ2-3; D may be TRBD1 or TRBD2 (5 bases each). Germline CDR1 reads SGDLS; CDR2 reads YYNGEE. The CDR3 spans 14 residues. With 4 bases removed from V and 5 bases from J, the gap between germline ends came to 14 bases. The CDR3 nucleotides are TGTGCCAGCAGCCCCGGGGCGAATGTAGATACGCAGTATTTT. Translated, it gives CASSPGANVDTQYF.

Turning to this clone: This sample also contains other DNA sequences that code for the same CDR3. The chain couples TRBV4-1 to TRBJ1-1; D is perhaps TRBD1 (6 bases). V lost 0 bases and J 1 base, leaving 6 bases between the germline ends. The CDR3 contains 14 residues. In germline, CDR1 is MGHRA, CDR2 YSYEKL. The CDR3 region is CASSQEDRNTEAFF. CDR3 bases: TGCGCCAGCAGCCAAGAGGACAGGAACACTGAAGCTTTCTTT.

In DNA form, the CDR3 reads TGTGCCAGCAGCTTGGGGGACAGGGTCTCCTACGAGCAGTACTTC. Protein: CASSLGDRVSYEQYF. The V and J genes are TRBV5-4 and TRBJ2-7, with 9 bases identical to TRBD1. This CDR3 contains 15 residues. With V trimmed by 0 bases and J by 0 bases, 1 base remained unmatched. Looked up from germline, CDR1 is SGHNT and CDR2 is YYREEE (reference sequence).

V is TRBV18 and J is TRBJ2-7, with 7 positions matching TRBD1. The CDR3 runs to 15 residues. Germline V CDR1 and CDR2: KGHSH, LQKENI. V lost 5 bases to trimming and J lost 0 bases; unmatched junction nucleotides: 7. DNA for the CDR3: TGTGCCAGCTCATCTCCGGGACAGATCTCCTACGAGCAGTACTTC. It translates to CASSSPGQISYEQYF.

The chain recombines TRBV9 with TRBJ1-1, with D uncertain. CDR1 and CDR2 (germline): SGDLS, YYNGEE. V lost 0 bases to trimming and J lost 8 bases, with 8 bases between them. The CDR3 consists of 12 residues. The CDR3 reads CASSVGKTEAFF. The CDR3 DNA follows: TGTGCCAGCAGCGTAGGCAAGACAGAAGCTTTCTTT. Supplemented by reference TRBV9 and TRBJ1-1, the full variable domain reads DSGVTQTPKHLITATGQRVTLRCSPRSGDLSVYWYQQSLDQGLQFLIQYYNGEERAKGNILERFSAQQFPDLHSELNLSSLELGDSALYFCASSVGKTEAFFGQGTRLTVV.

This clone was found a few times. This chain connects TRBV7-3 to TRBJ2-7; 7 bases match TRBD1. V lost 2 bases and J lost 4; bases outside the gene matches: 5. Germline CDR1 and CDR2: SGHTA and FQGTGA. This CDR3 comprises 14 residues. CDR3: CASSLEGAGYEQYF. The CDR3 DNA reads TGTGCCAGCAGCTTAGAGGGGGCTGGGTACGAGCAGTACTTC.

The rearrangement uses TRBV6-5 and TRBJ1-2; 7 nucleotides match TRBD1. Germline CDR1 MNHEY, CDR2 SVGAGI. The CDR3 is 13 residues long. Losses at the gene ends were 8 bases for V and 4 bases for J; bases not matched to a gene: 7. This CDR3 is CASGEGAGYGYTF. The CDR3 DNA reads TGTGCCAGCGGGGAGGGGGCGGGCTATGGCTACACCTTC.

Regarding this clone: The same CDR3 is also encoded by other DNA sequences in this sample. As DNA, the CDR3 is TGTGCCAGCAGCCGCACGACAGGATCTGGGGCTGAAGCTTTCTTT. Translating it yields CASSRTTGSGAEAFF. The chain has TRBV6-5 and TRBJ1-1; maybe TRBD1 (6 bases). CDR3 size: 15 residues. Germline-derived CDR1 and CDR2 are MNHEY and SVGAGI. The V end lost 6 bases, the J end lost 6 bases, and 20 bases lay between the germline ends.

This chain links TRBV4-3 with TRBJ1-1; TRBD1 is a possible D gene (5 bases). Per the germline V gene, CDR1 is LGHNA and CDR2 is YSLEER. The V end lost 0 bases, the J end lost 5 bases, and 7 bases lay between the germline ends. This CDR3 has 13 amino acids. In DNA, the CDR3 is TGCGCCAGCAGCCAAGACAGGGAAACTGAAGCTTTCTTT. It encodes CASSQDRETEAFF.

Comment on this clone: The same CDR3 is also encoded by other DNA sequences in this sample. The CDR3 DNA is TGTGCCAGCAGCTCCGGGTCGAACACTGAAGCTTTCTTT. Translation: CASSSGSNTEAFF. The chain carries TRBV5-6 and TRBJ1-1; D is unclear. Trimming left V 3 bases short and J 1 base short, with 7 bases between. Germline V lookup: CDR1 SGHDT, CDR2 YYEEEE. The CDR3 spans 13 residues.

DNA for the CDR3: TGTGCCAGCAGTGAAGGGGACAGGGGGATTGGAGAGCAGTACTTC. Translated: CASSEGDRGIGEQYF. The rearrangement uses TRBV6-1 and TRBJ2-7, with 11 bases lining up with TRBD1. V shed 1 base, J shed 7 bases, and the junction held 6 bases outside the gene matches. The CDR3 totals 15 residues. Germline V CDR1 and CDR2: MNHNS, SASEGT.

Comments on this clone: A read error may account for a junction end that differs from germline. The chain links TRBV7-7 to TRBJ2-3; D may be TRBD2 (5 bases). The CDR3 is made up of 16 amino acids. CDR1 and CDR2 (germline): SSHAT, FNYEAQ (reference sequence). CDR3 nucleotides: TGTGCTAGCAGCCCAGGCGGGCTTTCTAGCACAGATACGCAGTATTTT. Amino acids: CASSPGGLSSTDTQYF.

The CDR3 DNA is TGTGCCAGCAGCTCGGCACCAGTCTCTTGGGACGCCGGGGAGCTGTTTTTT. Amino acids: CASSSAPVSWDAGELFF. The genes are TRBV5-6 and TRBJ2-2; D could derive from TRBD1 or TRBD2 (5 bases each). CDR1 SGHDT and CDR2 YYEEEE come from the germline V gene. V was trimmed by 3 bases and J by 6 bases, leaving 21 bases between them. This CDR3 comprises 17 residues.

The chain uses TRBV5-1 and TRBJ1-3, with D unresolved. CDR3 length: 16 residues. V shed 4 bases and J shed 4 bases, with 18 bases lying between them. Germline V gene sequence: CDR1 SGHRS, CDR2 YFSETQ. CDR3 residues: CASSDGPGPAGNTIYF. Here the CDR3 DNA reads TGCGCCAGCAGCGACGGCCCGGGTCCCGCCGGAAACACCATATATTTT.